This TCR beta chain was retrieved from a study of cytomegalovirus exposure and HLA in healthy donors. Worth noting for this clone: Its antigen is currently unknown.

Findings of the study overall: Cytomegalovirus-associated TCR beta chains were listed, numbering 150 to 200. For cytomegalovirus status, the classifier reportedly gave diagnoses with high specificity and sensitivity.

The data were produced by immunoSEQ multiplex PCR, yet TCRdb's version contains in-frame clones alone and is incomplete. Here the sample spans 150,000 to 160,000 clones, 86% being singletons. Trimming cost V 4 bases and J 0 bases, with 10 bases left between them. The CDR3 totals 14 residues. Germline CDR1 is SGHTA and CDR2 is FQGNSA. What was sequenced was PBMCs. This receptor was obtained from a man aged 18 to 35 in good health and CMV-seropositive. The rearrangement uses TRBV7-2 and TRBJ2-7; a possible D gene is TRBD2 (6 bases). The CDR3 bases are TGTGCCAGCAGCTCCCGGGAGCTCTCCTACGAGCAGTACTTC. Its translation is CASSSRELSYEQYF.